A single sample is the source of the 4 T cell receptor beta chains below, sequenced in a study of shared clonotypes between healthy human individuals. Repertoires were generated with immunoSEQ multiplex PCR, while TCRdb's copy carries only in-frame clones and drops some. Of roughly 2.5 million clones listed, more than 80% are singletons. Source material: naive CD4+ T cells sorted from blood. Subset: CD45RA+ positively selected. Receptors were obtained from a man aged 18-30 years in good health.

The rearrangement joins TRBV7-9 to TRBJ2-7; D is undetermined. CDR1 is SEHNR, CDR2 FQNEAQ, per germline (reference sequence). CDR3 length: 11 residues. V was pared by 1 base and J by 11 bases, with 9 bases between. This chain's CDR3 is CASSLGEFKYF. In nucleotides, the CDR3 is TGTGCCAGCAGCTTAGGTGAATTTAAGTACTTC.

For the CDR3, the DNA is TGTGCCACCAGCAGAGAACAGGGTCCATACAATGAGCAGTTCTTC. Amino acid sequence: CATSREQGPYNEQFF. The V gene is TRBV15, the J gene TRBJ2-1; D is possibly TRBD1 (6 bases). The germline V and J ends were trimmed by 0 bases and 4 bases, with 10 bases remaining between them. The CDR3 consists of 15 residues. The germline V gene has CDR1 LNHNV and CDR2 YYDKDF (reference sequence).

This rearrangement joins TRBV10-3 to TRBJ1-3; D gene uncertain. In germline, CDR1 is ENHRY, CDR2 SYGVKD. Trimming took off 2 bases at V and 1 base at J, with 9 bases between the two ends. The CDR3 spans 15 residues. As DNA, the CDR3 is TGTGCCATCAGTGAGATGGAAGGGTCTGGAAACACCATATATTTT. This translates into CAISEMEGSGNTIYF.

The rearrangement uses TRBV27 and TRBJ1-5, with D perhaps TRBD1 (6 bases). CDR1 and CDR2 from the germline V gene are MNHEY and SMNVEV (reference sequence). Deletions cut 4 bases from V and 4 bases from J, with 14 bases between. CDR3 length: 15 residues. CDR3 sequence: CASSSNRVGNQPQHF. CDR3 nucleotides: TGTGCCAGCAGTTCCAACAGGGTTGGAAATCAGCCCCAGCATTTT.